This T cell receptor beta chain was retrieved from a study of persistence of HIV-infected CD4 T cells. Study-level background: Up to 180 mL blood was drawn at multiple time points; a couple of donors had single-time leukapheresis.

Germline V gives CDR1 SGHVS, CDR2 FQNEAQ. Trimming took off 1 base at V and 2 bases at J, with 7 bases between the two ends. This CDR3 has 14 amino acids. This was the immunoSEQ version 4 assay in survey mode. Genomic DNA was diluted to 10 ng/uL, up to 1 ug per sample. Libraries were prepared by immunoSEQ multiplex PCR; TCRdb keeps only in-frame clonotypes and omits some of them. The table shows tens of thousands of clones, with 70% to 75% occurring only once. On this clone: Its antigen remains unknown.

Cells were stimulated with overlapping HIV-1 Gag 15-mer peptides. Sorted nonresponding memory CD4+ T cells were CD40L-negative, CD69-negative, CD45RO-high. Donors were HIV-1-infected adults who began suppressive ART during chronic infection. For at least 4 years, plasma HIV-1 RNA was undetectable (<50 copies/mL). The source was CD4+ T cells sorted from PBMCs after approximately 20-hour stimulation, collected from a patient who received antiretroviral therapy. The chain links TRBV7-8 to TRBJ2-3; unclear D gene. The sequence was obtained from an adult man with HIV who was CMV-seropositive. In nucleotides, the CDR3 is TGTGCCAGCAGCTTAGGAGGAACCACAGATACGCAGTATTTT. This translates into CASSLGGTTDTQYF.